Listed here are 24 T cell receptor beta chains from one sample, sequenced in a study of control samples from healthy donors and cancer patients. Only in-frame clones appear in the TCRdb table, and some are missing; sequencing was by immunoSEQ multiplex PCR. Here the sample spans 120,000 or so clones, around 90% being singletons. Sequenced input: blood. The receptors come from a man aged 18 to 29 in good health.

J is TRBJ1-2 and V is TRBV6-1, with a weak D call TRBD1 (6 bases). V gave up 0 bases and J gave up 6 bases, with 8 bases separating them. The CDR3 loop spans 13 amino acids. Germline assignment: CDR1 MNHNS and CDR2 SASEGT. This CDR3 is CASSEAGGNGYTF. As DNA, the CDR3 is TGTGCCAGCAGTGAAGCAGGGGGGAATGGCTACACCTTC.

The chain carries TRBV12-3 or TRBV12-4 and TRBJ2-7; D is uncertain. This CDR3 has 13 residues. V dropped 3 bases and J dropped 7 bases, with 13 bases sitting between them. The CDR3 sequence: CASSLDPDLEQYF. DNA of the CDR3: TGTGCCAGCAGTTTGGACCCCGACCTTGAGCAGTACTTC.

This chain connects TRBV5-4 to TRBJ2-2; no firm D call. Germline loops: CDR1 SGHNT, CDR2 YYREEE (reference sequence). Trimming left V 0 bases short and J 5 bases short, with 14 bases between. This CDR3 has 16 residues. CDR3 sequence reads: CASSLEPTSSTGELFF. The DNA for the CDR3 is TGTGCCAGCAGCTTGGAGCCAACCAGCAGTACCGGGGAGCTGTTTTTT.

The table lists this clone with a few counts. The chain links TRBV29-1 to TRBJ2-5; TRBD2 matches 13 bases. This CDR3 comprises 15 residues. In germline, CDR1 is SQVTM, CDR2 ANQGSEA. The trim removed 7 bases at V and 2 bases at J, leaving 7 bases unmatched. The CDR3 DNA is TGCAGCGCCGCGGGACTAGCGGGGTTTCAAGAGACCCAGTACTTC. Translating it yields CSAAGLAGFQETQYF.

This clone came up once. This sequence joins TRBV10-1 and TRBJ1-4; D might be TRBD1 (6 bases). CDR3 size: 16 residues. The germline gives CDR1 WNHNN, CDR2 SYGVQD (reference sequence). V was trimmed by 11 bases and J by 4 bases, leaving 23 bases between them. The CDR3 sequence is CAGLTGAGGGNEKLFF. In DNA form, the CDR3 reads TGCGCCGGACTGACAGGTGCTGGAGGGGGTAATGAAAAACTGTTTTTT.

The chain uses TRBV7-6 and TRBJ1-5; D not certain. This CDR3 has 13 residues. Per the germline V gene, CDR1 is SGHVS and CDR2 is FNYEAQ. V dropped 2 bases and J dropped 11 bases, with 13 bases sitting between them. Here the CDR3 reads CASSLFAGRAQHF. The CDR3 DNA follows: TGTGCCAGCAGCTTATTCGCCGGCCGGGCCCAGCATTTT.

The chain employs TRBV12-3 or TRBV12-4 and TRBJ1-2; maybe TRBD1 (6 bases). Trimming removed 6 bases from V and 8 bases from J, with 13 bases in between. The CDR3 totals 12 residues. CDR3 protein: CASRNREEGYTF. The CDR3 DNA is TGTGCCAGCAGAAACAGGGAGGAAGGCTACACCTTC.

This sequence joins TRBV27 and TRBJ2-2, with 7 positions matching TRBD2. The CDR3 has 16 amino acids. The V gene end was trimmed by 5 bases and the J gene end by 0 bases; junction bases not matched to a gene: 6. Germline CDR1 reads MNHEY; CDR2 reads SMNVEV (reference sequence). For the CDR3, the DNA is TGTGCCAGCAGTGGCTGGGGGGGAGCGAACACCGGGGAGCTGTTTTTT. Translating it yields CASSGWGGANTGELFF.

This clone appeared once. The rearrangement uses TRBV27 and TRBJ1-1, with D perhaps TRBD1 (5 bases). This CDR3 spans 12 amino acids. V dropped 5 bases and J dropped 8 bases, with 12 bases sitting between them. CDR1 and CDR2 from the germline V gene are MNHEY and SMNVEV (reference sequence). The CDR3 loop reads CASSPTNREAFF. Written as DNA, the CDR3 is TGTGCCAGCAGTCCCACAAACAGGGAAGCTTTCTTT.

The chain employs TRBV6-5 and TRBJ1-1; TRBD1 might be the D (6 bases). Trimming left V 0 bases short and J 7 bases short, with 15 bases between. CDR3 length equals 15 residues. Germline loops: CDR1 MNHEY, CDR2 SVGAGI. CDR3 loop: CASSYSRTRGFEAFF. The CDR3 nucleotides read TGTGCCAGCAGTTACTCTCGGACCAGGGGATTTGAAGCTTTCTTT.

The V call is TRBV10-2, the J call TRBJ2-5; D is perhaps TRBD1 (5 bases). Trimming shortened V by 3 bases and J by 1 base, and 9 bases separated the two germline ends. The CDR3 is 14 residues long. The germline V gene has CDR1 WSHSY and CDR2 SAAADI. The CDR3 protein is CASSEPDSQETQYF. In DNA, the CDR3 is TGCGCCAGCAGTGAACCAGACAGCCAAGAGACCCAGTACTTC.

The chain couples TRBV11-2 to TRBJ1-2; the match to TRBD1 covers 12 bases. The CDR3 covers 15 residues. CDR1 is SGHAT and CDR2 is FQNNGV in the germline V gene. V shed 2 bases, J shed 7 bases, and the junction held 5 bases outside the gene matches. CDR3: CASSLRGTGGSGYTF. The CDR3 DNA is TGTGCCAGCAGCTTACGAGGGACAGGGGGCTCTGGCTACACCTTC.

This chain joins TRBV5-1 and TRBJ1-3; D uncertain. Germline V gene sequence: CDR1 SGHRS, CDR2 YFSETQ. Trimming pared 5 bases from V and 0 bases from J, leaving 18 bases between. The CDR3 runs to 17 residues. The CDR3 region is CASREAGPLYSGNTIYF. The DNA of the CDR3 is TGCGCCAGCAGAGAGGCAGGTCCACTTTACTCTGGAAACACCATATATTTT.

This clone was observed once. This CDR3 is also generated by other DNA sequences in the sample. The J gene is TRBJ2-7, the V gene TRBV9, with D possibly being TRBD1 or TRBD2 (5 bases each). Germline CDR1 is SGDLS and CDR2 is YYNGEE. V dropped 0 bases and J dropped 0 bases, with 10 bases sitting between them. The CDR3 contains 15 residues. CDR3 sequence (DNA): TGTGCCAGCAGCGTAGACGGGGCCAGCTCCTACGAGCAGTACTTC. It encodes CASSVDGASSYEQYF.

The chain combines TRBV27 with TRBJ1-6; no firm D call. The CDR3 consists of 14 residues. The V end was cut by 3 bases, the J end by 7 bases, with 10 bases between. Germline-derived CDR1 and CDR2 are MNHEY and SMNVEV (reference sequence). CDR3 coding DNA: TGTGCCAGCAGTTTCATGGGGTTGAATTCACCCCTCCACTTT. Translated, it gives CASSFMGLNSPLHF.

The chain uses TRBV6-5 and TRBJ2-2, with D unclear. This CDR3 contains 15 residues. Between the trimmed V and J ends, which lost 7 bases and 6 bases, there was a span of 18 bases. Germline V gives CDR1 MNHEY, CDR2 SVGAGI. The CDR3 nucleotides are TGTGCCAGCAAAATAAGGACGGTCGTGGCCGGGGAGCTGTTTTTT. Protein sequence: CASKIRTVVAGELFF.

The CDR3 is CASSESPDLSSAQHF. The DNA for the CDR3 is TGCGCCAGCAGTGAGTCCCCGGACCTCTCGTCAGCCCAGCATTTT. The chain recombines TRBV10-2 with TRBJ1-5; D is undetermined. The CDR3 extends over 15 amino acids. Per germline, CDR1 WSHSY and CDR2 SAAADI. The ends were cut back, 0 bases at V and 11 bases at J, with 17 bases in the middle.

The rearrangement uses TRBV5-1 and TRBJ1-3, with D uncertain. Germline V CDR1 and CDR2: SGHRS, YFSETQ. The CDR3 sequence is 16 residues long. V gave up 0 bases and J gave up 0 bases, with 10 bases separating them. The CDR3 DNA follows: TGCGCCAGCAGCTTGGTTCCCATCTTCTCTGGAAACACCATATATTTT. This encodes CASSLVPIFSGNTIYF. Combining the CDR3 with reference TRBV5-1 and TRBJ1-3 gives the whole variable domain KAGVTQTPRYLIKTRGQQVTLSCSPISGHRSVSWYQQTPGQGLQFLFEYFSETQRNKGNFPGRFSGRQFSNSRSEMNVSTLELGDSALYLCASSLVPIFSGNTIYFGEGSWLTVV.

This CDR3 reads CASSLTDYGYTF. The CDR3 bases are TGTGCCAGCAGCTTGACAGACTATGGCTACACCTTC. The V and J genes are TRBV5-6 and TRBJ1-2; D is undetermined. Trimming pared 1 base from V and 3 bases from J, leaving 4 bases between. This CDR3 is built from 12 residues. From germline, CDR1 is SGHDT and CDR2 YYEEEE.

This clone showed up just a few times. J is TRBJ1-2 and V is TRBV7-9, with TRBD1 as a possible D gene (6 bases). The CDR3 has 13 amino acids. V shed 3 bases and J shed 2 bases, with 7 bases lying between them. Germline V gene data show CDR1 as SEHNR and CDR2 as FQNEAQ (reference sequence). The CDR3 protein is CASSFGTNYGYTF. The CDR3 DNA sequence: TGTGCCAGCAGCTTTGGGACAAACTATGGCTACACCTTC.

The V gene is TRBV5-6, the J gene TRBJ2-7; D may be TRBD2 (5 bases). Trimming removed 0 bases at V and 6 bases at J, with 10 bases between. Germline V CDR1 and CDR2: SGHDT, YYEEEE. CDR3 length: 13 amino acids. CDR3 in amino acids: CASSLVGSGEQYF. The DNA for the CDR3 is TGTGCCAGCAGCTTGGTAGGGAGTGGCGAGCAGTACTTC.

V usage is TRBV5-5 and J usage is TRBJ1-1; the D gene is possibly TRBD1 (5 bases). Looked up from germline, CDR1 is SGHKS and CDR2 is YYEKEE (reference sequence). The V gene lost 2 bases and the J gene lost 4 bases, with 12 bases spanning the gap. The CDR3 is made up of 14 amino acids. In nucleotides, the CDR3 is TGTGCCAGCAGCTTAGGGGCTAGAACCACTGAAGCTTTCTTT. As protein: CASSLGARTTEAFF.

The rearrangement uses TRBV4-1 and TRBJ1-2; D perhaps matches TRBD1 (6 bases). V dropped 6 bases and J dropped 2 bases, with 19 bases sitting between them. The CDR3 has 16 residues. Per the germline V gene, CDR1 is MGHRA and CDR2 is YSYEKL. CDR3 nucleotide sequence: TGCGCCAGCAGAGGTGCGGGTCAGGGGCACAACTATGGCTACACCTTC. Translating it yields CASRGAGQGHNYGYTF.

The genes are TRBV5-4 and TRBJ1-2; D remains unclear. The CDR3 contains 13 residues. V was clipped by 4 bases and J by 8 bases, with 15 bases between them. Germline V gene lookup returns CDR1 SGHNT and CDR2 YYREEE (reference sequence). The CDR3 loop reads CASSRAVMSGYTF. The DNA of the CDR3 is TGTGCCAGCAGCCGCGCGGTCATGTCCGGCTACACCTTC. Supplemented by reference TRBV5-4 and TRBJ1-2, the full variable domain reads ETGVTQSPTHLIKTRGQQVTLRCSSQSGHNTVSWYQQALGQGPQFIFQYYREEENGRGNFPPRFSGLQFPNYSSELNVNALELDDSALYLCASSRAVMSGYTFGSGTRLTVV.